Following are 17 T cell receptor beta chains from one sample sequenced in a study of shared clonotypes between healthy human individuals. Method: immunoSEQ multiplex PCR; TCRdb's copy keeps in-frame clones and lacks some. The top ten clones hold about 0.45% of a sample with roughly 1,500,000 clones, around 98% of them seen once. The source material was naive CD4+ T cells sorted from blood. Subset in this sample: CD45RA+ positively selected. These receptors were taken from a man younger than 40 in good health.

The gene calls are TRBV14 and TRBJ1-2; the match to TRBD1 covers 8 bases. The J segment lost 9 bases and the V segment lost 1 base, leaving 4 bases of the junction unmatched. CDR1 is SGHDN, CDR2 FVKESK, per germline. This CDR3 region has 13 residues. CDR3 residues: CASSQGTGRSYTF. The CDR3 DNA is TGTGCCAGCAGCCAAGGGACAGGGAGGAGCTACACCTTC.

This rearrangement joins TRBV15 to TRBJ2-7, with 8 bases aligning to TRBD2. The V gene's germline CDR1 is LNHNV and CDR2 YYDKDF (reference sequence). V lost 0 bases and J lost 3; bases outside the gene matches: 10. The CDR3 runs to 17 residues. The CDR3 nucleotides are TGTGCCACCAGCAGAGAGAACCGGGGGGGCGCCTTCTACGAGCAGTACTTC. Protein product: CATSRENRGGAFYEQYF.

V is TRBV10-2 and J is TRBJ2-2, with 7 nucleotides matching TRBD1. Unmatched junction bases numbered 9, after V lost 4 bases and J lost 7 bases. Looked up from germline, CDR1 is WSHSY and CDR2 is SAAADI. This CDR3 region has 15 residues. The CDR3 nucleotides are TGCGCCAGCAGTGCCCAGGGGGTTGAGAACGGGGAGCTGTTTTTT. The encoded protein is CASSAQGVENGELFF.

The chain recombines TRBV2 with TRBJ2-3; 14 bases are shared with TRBD2. Germline loops: CDR1 SNHLY, CDR2 FYNNEI. The trim removed 7 bases at V and 4 bases at J, leaving 4 bases unmatched. This CDR3 comprises 15 residues. DNA for the CDR3: TGTGCCAGCACCCCGGGACTAGCGGGAGCAGATACGCAGTATTTT. Translating gives CASTPGLAGADTQYF.

The chain recombines TRBV2 with TRBJ2-7; D call uncertain. V was cut by 8 bases and J by 0 bases, with 11 bases left in between. The germline CDR1 and CDR2 sequences are SNHLY and FYNNEI. The CDR3 extends over 13 amino acids. The CDR3 nucleotides are TGTGCCAGCGAGTTTCAGGTCTCCTACGAGCAGTACTTC. This gives the protein CASEFQVSYEQYF. Full variable domain (remainder filled in from reference TRBV2 and TRBJ2-7): EPEVTQTPSHQVTQMGQEVILRCVPISNHLYFYWYRQILGQKVEFLVSFYNNEISEKSEIFDDQFSVERPDGSNFTLKIRSTKLEDSAMYFCASEFQVSYEQYFGPGTRLTVT.

Turning to this clone: No conserved phenylalanine or tryptophan ends this CDR3, so it is likely a read error. The DNA is left out, because the CDR3 cannot be placed on it with certainty; the CDR3 is given as TCRdb lists it. The chain combines TRBV5-1 with TRBJ2-7; TRBD1 is taken as the D call from the table, unchecked against the DNA. The CDR3 adds up to 11 amino acids, both ends counted. The germline CDR1 and CDR2 sequences are SGHRS and YFSETQ. The CDR3 spells CASRLPGDRET.

The chain carries TRBV5-4 and TRBJ2-6; 10 nucleotides align to TRBD1. Germline CDR1 reads SGHNT; CDR2 reads YYREEE (reference sequence). This CDR3 is 17 amino acids long. The J segment lost 0 bases and the V segment lost 7 bases, leaving 7 bases of the junction unmatched. The chain's CDR3 is CASGDRGRNSGANVLTF. As DNA, the CDR3 is TGTGCCAGCGGAGACAGGGGGCGAAACTCTGGGGCCAACGTCCTGACTTTC.

The V gene is TRBV5-4, the J gene TRBJ2-7; the D gene is possibly TRBD2 (5 bases). Germline CDR1 SGHNT, CDR2 YYREEE (reference sequence). V was trimmed by 0 bases and J by 3 bases, leaving 16 bases between them. CDR3 length: 16 amino acids. CDR3 DNA: TGTGCCAGCAGCTTGGATCCTGGATGGACTGTCTACGAGCAGTACTTC. Translating gives CASSLDPGWTVYEQYF. Looking up the rest from reference TRBV5-4 and TRBJ2-7 gives the full variable domain: ETGVTQSPTHLIKTRGQQVTLRCSSQSGHNTVSWYQQALGQGPQFIFQYYREEENGRGNFPPRFSGLQFPNYSSELNVNALELDDSALYLCASSLDPGWTVYEQYFGPGTRLTVT.

As DNA, the CDR3 is TGCGCCAGCAGCTTGATGCGGGATTATAACTATGGCTACACCTTC. It encodes CASSLMRDYNYGYTF. This rearrangement joins TRBV5-1 to TRBJ1-2; D gene ambiguous. There are 15 residues in the CDR3. V was pared by 1 base and J by 1 base, with 11 bases between. CDR1 and CDR2 from the germline V gene are SGHRS and YFSETQ. Drawing the rest from reference TRBV5-1 and TRBJ1-2, the complete variable domain is KAGVTQTPRYLIKTRGQQVTLSCSPISGHRSVSWYQQTPGQGLQFLFEYFSETQRNKGNFPGRFSGRQFSNSRSEMNVSTLELGDSALYLCASSLMRDYNYGYTFGSGTRLTVV.

This clone showed up just once. The CDR3, as DNA: TGTGCCAGCAGTCCCTACCGACTAGCGGGCAGCTCCTACGAGCAGTACTTC. Its protein product is CASSPYRLAGSSYEQYF. The chain carries TRBV27 and TRBJ2-7; 10 bases match TRBD2. Germline CDR1 reads MNHEY; CDR2 reads SMNVEV (reference sequence). The V gene end was trimmed by 5 bases and the J gene end by 0 bases; junction bases not matched to a gene: 10. CDR3 size: 17 residues.

This clone has just one count. CDR3 in amino acids: CASSLRDGGAYEQYF. CDR3 nucleotide sequence: TGTGCCAGCTCACTCCGGGACGGCGGGGCCTACGAGCAGTACTTC. The rearrangement joins TRBV18 to TRBJ2-7; possibly TRBD2 for D (6 bases). V was clipped by 4 bases and J by 2 bases, with 15 bases between them. CDR1 and CDR2 (germline): KGHSH, LQKENI. The CDR3 totals 15 residues.

This clone came up once. This chain links TRBV9 with TRBJ2-5; 10 bases agree with TRBD1. Per germline, CDR1 SGDLS and CDR2 YYNGEE. CDR3 length: 14 amino acids. V lost 2 bases to trimming and J lost 5 bases; unmatched junction nucleotides: 3. The CDR3 loop reads CASSVGTGVETQYF. In DNA form, the CDR3 reads TGTGCCAGCAGCGTGGGGACAGGGGTGGAGACCCAGTACTTC.

The genes are TRBV2 and TRBJ1-3; D not resolved. The CDR3 spans 14 residues. V dropped 9 bases and J dropped 0 bases, with 12 bases sitting between them. Germline-derived CDR1 and CDR2 are SNHLY and FYNNEI. The CDR3 nucleotides read TGTGCCAGTCGATGGCGGTCCTCTGGAAACACCATATATTTT. This codes for CASRWRSSGNTIYF.

V usage is TRBV6-1 and J usage is TRBJ2-1; 9 bases agree with TRBD2. The CDR3 length is 12 residues. V lost 5 bases to trimming and J lost 15 bases; unmatched junction nucleotides: 8. Germline V CDR1 and CDR2: MNHNS, SASEGT. CDR3 loop: CASSWMGTSPFF. DNA of the CDR3: TGTGCCAGCAGTTGGATGGGGACTAGCCCGTTCTTC.

This chain uses TRBV11-2 with TRBJ2-2; 7 bases are shared with TRBD1. The CDR3 has 16 residues. The germline V gene encodes CDR1 SGHAT and CDR2 FQNNGV. With 5 bases clipped from V and 4 bases from J, the junction kept 10 bases outside the gene matches. CDR3 in DNA: TGTGCCAGCAGCCCGCGACAGGGTCTGAGCACCGGGGAGCTGTTTTTT. Encoded protein: CASSPRQGLSTGELFF.

The chain couples TRBV19 to TRBJ2-2, with 10 bases lining up with TRBD1. This CDR3 has 16 residues. J lost 4 bases, V lost 11 bases, and 13 bases had no gene match. CDR1 and CDR2 from the germline V gene are LNHDA and SQIVND (reference sequence). Here the CDR3 DNA reads TGTGCCTACATCCCGTCGGGACAGGGGTCCACCGGGGAGCTGTTTTTT. This gives the protein CAYIPSGQGSTGELFF. Using reference TRBV19 and TRBJ2-2 for the parts outside the CDR3, the full variable domain is DGGITQSPKYLFRKEGQNVTLSCEQNLNHDAMYWYRQDPGQGLRLIYYSQIVNDFQKGDIAEGYSVSREKKESFPLTVTSAQKNPTAFYLCAYIPSGQGSTGELFFGEGSRLTVL.

J is TRBJ2-2 and V is TRBV5-5; D may be TRBD2 (5 bases). The CDR3 spans 14 residues. The germline CDR1 and CDR2 sequences are SGHKS and YYEKEE (reference sequence). Trimming removed 1 base at V and 6 bases at J, with 10 bases between. CDR3 region: CASSLTSIAGELFF. The CDR3 coding sequence is TGTGCCAGCAGCTTGACTAGTATTGCCGGGGAGCTGTTTTTT.